These 27 T cell receptor beta chains were all obtained from the same sample, sequenced in a study of graft-versus-host responses after intestinal transplantation. Generated by immunoSEQ multiplex PCR, the TCRdb table keeps only in-frame clones and is missing some. Of approximately 130,000 clones in the sample, more than 80% were seen once. These receptors' antigens are unknown. Material: unstimulated CD4+ T cells sorted from spleen or lymph node cells, obtained before intestinal transplant. These TCRs come from a human donor who received an intestinal transplant.

This clone is a singleton in its sample. J is TRBJ2-1 and V is TRBV12-5; 8 bases are a match to TRBD1. The V gene end was trimmed by 6 bases and the J gene end by 3 bases; junction bases not matched to a gene: 7. The CDR3 contains 15 residues. Germline lookup yields CDR1 LGHNT and CDR2 FRNRAP. This CDR3 reads CASGKGQVRYNEQFF. CDR3 coding DNA: TGTGCTAGTGGCAAGGGACAGGTACGCTACAATGAGCAGTTCTTC.

The chain employs TRBV4-1 and TRBJ2-1, with 8 bases identical to TRBD2. The trim removed 0 bases at V and 7 bases at J, leaving 8 bases unmatched. Germline V gives CDR1 MGHRA, CDR2 YSYEKL. The CDR3 consists of 16 residues. CDR3 sequence: CASSQEGTRKGNEQFF. The CDR3 region has the DNA TGCGCCAGCAGCCAAGAAGGGACTAGAAAGGGGAATGAGCAGTTCTTC.

The J gene is TRBJ2-1, the V gene TRBV20-1, with D unresolved. The CDR3 length is 11 residues. V shed 6 bases and J shed 8 bases, with 11 bases lying between them. CDR1 is DFQATT, CDR2 SNEGSKA, per germline (reference sequence). CDR3 sequence reads: CSAHLRDEQFF. The CDR3 region has the DNA TGCAGTGCACACCTCCGGGATGAGCAGTTCTTC.

The sample holds one count of this clone. The chain couples TRBV6-1 to TRBJ2-5; D ambiguous. The tail of the sequence fits TRBJ2-7 better, so the J call may be wrong. CDR1 and CDR2 (germline): MNHNS, SASEGT. CDR3 length equals 14 residues. DNA for the CDR3: TGTGCCAGCAGTATGACGACACCTTCCTACGAGCAGTACTTC. It codes for CASSMTTPSYEQYF.

The genes are TRBV5-1 and TRBJ2-7; D gene ambiguous. The V gene lost 1 base and the J gene lost 2 bases, with 7 bases spanning the gap. This CDR3 contains 13 residues. From germline, CDR1 is SGHRS and CDR2 YFSETQ. Written as DNA, the CDR3 is TGCGCCAGCAGCTTGCAGGAAACCTACGAGCAGTACTTC. This codes for CASSLQETYEQYF.

On this clone: One junction end does not reproduce the germline sequence, and a read error may be involved. The rearrangement links TRBV11-3 to TRBJ1-2; a weak D match, TRBD1 (6 bases). CDR3 length equals 13 residues. CDR1 and CDR2 (germline): SGHNT, YENEEA. This CDR3 reads CASSLDRPTGPAF. Here the CDR3 DNA reads TGTGCCAGCAGCTTAGATCGACCGACAGGCCCAGCCTTC.

This clone was seen only once. This chain joins TRBV4-1 and TRBJ1-2; D not certain. The CDR3 has 15 amino acids. Trimming shortened V by 4 bases and J by 0 bases, and 12 bases separated the two germline ends. From germline, CDR1 is MGHRA and CDR2 YSYEKL. DNA for the CDR3: TGCGCCAGCAGCCCGGGGAGTCAGACTAACTATGGCTACACCTTC. It is translated as CASSPGSQTNYGYTF.

J is TRBJ2-2 and V is TRBV19; the match to TRBD1 covers 7 bases. V trimming: 8 bases; J trimming: 7 bases; junction bases outside the gene matches: 7. CDR1 LNHDA and CDR2 SQIVND come from the germline V gene (reference sequence). This CDR3 spans 13 amino acids. The CDR3 loop reads CASSGGRVGELFF. The CDR3 region has the DNA TGTGCCAGTTCAGGGGGAAGGGTCGGGGAGCTGTTTTTT.

This clone was observed a single time. The J gene is TRBJ2-4, the V gene TRBV7-8; D remains ambiguous. CDR3 length equals 13 residues. Germline assignment: CDR1 SGHVS and CDR2 FQNEAQ. V was pared by 1 base and J by 6 bases, with 7 bases between. The chain's CDR3 is CASSLEARNIQYF. For the CDR3, the DNA is TGTGCCAGCAGCTTAGAGGCAAGAAACATTCAGTACTTC.

This clone was recorded only once. V and J are TRBV2 and TRBJ2-6; no firm D call. Germline-derived CDR1 and CDR2 are SNHLY and FYNNEI. V was shortened by 7 bases and J by 4 bases, with 11 bases between the two germline ends. The CDR3 consists of 14 residues. The CDR3 loop is CASISPAGANVLTF. The CDR3 DNA follows: TGTGCCAGCATTTCCCCTGCAGGGGCCAACGTCCTGACTTTC.

J is TRBJ1-3 and V is TRBV11-3; no clear D gene. V lost 0 bases to trimming and J lost 8 bases, with 11 bases between them. CDR1 is SGHNT and CDR2 is YENEEA in the germline V gene. The CDR3 is made up of 14 amino acids. DNA for the CDR3: TGTGCCAGCAGCTTAGATCCCTCGGTTGACACCATATATTTT. Protein: CASSLDPSVDTIYF.

Only one count was recorded for this clone. The chain links TRBV7-3 to TRBJ1-1; D remains ambiguous. The CDR3 runs to 14 residues. Trimming removed 5 bases from V and 3 bases from J, with 13 bases in between. Germline lookup yields CDR1 SGHTA and CDR2 FQGTGA. CDR3 protein: CASSPGTPHTEAFF. The CDR3 coding sequence is TGTGCCAGCAGCCCGGGAACGCCCCACACTGAAGCTTTCTTT.

J is TRBJ1-5 and V is TRBV15; tentative D call: TRBD1 (6 bases). This CDR3 comprises 19 residues. Germline V gene sequence: CDR1 LNHNV, CDR2 YYDKDF (reference sequence). Trimming removed 0 bases from V and 0 bases from J, with 18 bases in between. The CDR3 DNA follows: TGTGCCACCAGCAGAGATCTTCTGGGGGGCGGTTCTAGCAATCAGCCCCAGCATTTT. Encoded protein: CATSRDLLGGGSSNQPQHF.

The chain employs TRBV15 and TRBJ2-6; D is ambiguous. In germline, CDR1 is LNHNV, CDR2 YYDKDF (reference sequence). Trimming cost V 2 bases and J 0 bases, with 5 bases left between them. The CDR3 has 15 residues. Here the CDR3 DNA reads TGTGCCACCAGCAGATTGAGCTCTGGGGCCAACGTCCTGACTTTC. It translates to CATSRLSSGANVLTF.

The rearrangement uses TRBV11-2 and TRBJ1-2; a weak D match, TRBD1 (6 bases). This CDR3 contains 13 residues. Trimming stripped 5 bases from V and 5 bases from J, with 12 bases between. Germline V CDR1 and CDR2: SGHAT, FQNNGV. CDR3 amino acids: CASSDQGPYGYTF. The CDR3 DNA reads as TGTGCCAGCAGCGATCAGGGGCCGTATGGCTACACCTTC.

This chain connects TRBV11-3 to TRBJ1-1, with D possibly being TRBD1 (6 bases). Looked up from germline, CDR1 is SGHNT and CDR2 is YENEEA. The length of the CDR3 is 14 residues. The V and J ends lost 3 bases and 5 bases respectively, with 13 bases between them. The CDR3 DNA is TGTGCCAGCAGCTTGACCCCGGACAGTACTGAAGCTTTCTTT. This encodes CASSLTPDSTEAFF.

This clone is a singleton in its sample. The chain recombines TRBV11-2 with TRBJ1-1, with TRBD1 as a possible D gene (6 bases). CDR3 length equals 16 residues. The V end lost 5 bases, the J end lost 0 bases, and 16 bases lay between the germline ends. Germline-derived CDR1 and CDR2 are SGHAT and FQNNGV. The CDR3 here is CASSMRGGNMNTEAFF. CDR3 in DNA: TGTGCCAGCAGCATGAGGGGGGGTAACATGAACACTGAAGCTTTCTTT.

This rearrangement joins TRBV25-1 to TRBJ2-2, with a weak D call TRBD2 (5 bases). Trimming pared 1 base from V and 7 bases from J, leaving 10 bases between. The CDR3 runs 14 residues. From germline, CDR1 is MGHDK and CDR2 SYGVNS. Written as DNA, the CDR3 is TGTGCCAGCAGTGAATCCTGGGAGAGCGGGGAGCTGTTTTTT. It encodes CASSESWESGELFF.

This chain joins TRBV14 and TRBJ2-7; D possibly corresponds to TRBD1 (6 bases). This CDR3 comprises 14 residues. CDR1 is SGHDN, CDR2 FVKESK, per germline. The V gene lost 4 bases and the J gene lost 1 base, with 11 bases spanning the gap. In DNA form, the CDR3 reads TGTGCCAGCAGCCTGACCGGACAGTCCTACGAGCAGTACTTC. This gives the protein CASSLTGQSYEQYF.

V gene TRBV7-9 combines with J gene TRBJ2-5, with D unresolved. Germline loops: CDR1 SEHNR, CDR2 FQNEAQ (reference sequence). Trimming removed 4 bases at V and 2 bases at J, with 8 bases between. The CDR3 consists of 13 residues. The chain's CDR3 is CASSSPGQETQYF. Written as DNA, the CDR3 is TGTGCCAGCAGCTCCCCTGGTCAAGAGACCCAGTACTTC.

V and J are TRBV7-2 and TRBJ1-3; D is perhaps TRBD1 (5 bases). From germline, CDR1 is SGHTA and CDR2 FQGNSA. With 3 bases removed from V and 2 bases from J, the gap between germline ends came to 11 bases. The CDR3 runs 15 residues. Here the CDR3 DNA reads TGTGCCAGCAGCTTTCAGGGTATTGCTGGAAACACCATATATTTT. It codes for CASSFQGIAGNTIYF.

CDR3 amino acids: CASSSGEGPGSGHDEQFF. CDR3 sequence (DNA): TGCGCCAGCAGCTCTGGCGAGGGTCCGGGATCAGGGCACGATGAGCAGTTCTTC. V is TRBV5-1 and J is TRBJ2-1; perhaps D is TRBD1 or TRBD2 (5 bases each). Trimming left V 3 bases short and J 8 bases short, with 27 bases between. Germline V gives CDR1 SGHRS, CDR2 YFSETQ. This CDR3 region has 18 residues.

The CDR3 nucleotides are TGTGCCAGCAGCCCTCACCCAGGGACAGGGAGATTAAGTGGAGAGACCCAGTACTTC. This sequence encodes CASSPHPGTGRLSGETQYF. The chain recombines TRBV4-2 with TRBJ2-5; 9 bases fit TRBD1. The CDR3 consists of 19 residues. Per germline, CDR1 LGHNA and CDR2 YNFKEQ. After removal of 4 bases from V and 4 bases from J, the junction contained 19 bases not matched to a gene.

This clone was detected only once. The rearrangement uses TRBV2 and TRBJ2-4; D ambiguous. CDR1 is SNHLY, CDR2 FYNNEI, per germline. The V and J ends lost 1 base and 8 bases respectively, with 6 bases between them. The CDR3 is 12 residues long. In DNA, the CDR3 is TGTGCCAGCAGTGAAGGGTCATACATTCAGTACTTC. The encoded protein is CASSEGSYIQYF.

V is TRBV9 and J is TRBJ2-3; 9 positions agree with TRBD2. Losses at the gene ends were 1 base for V and 5 bases for J; bases not matched to a gene: 8. This CDR3 contains 16 residues. Germline values: CDR1 SGDLS, CDR2 YYNGEE. The CDR3, as DNA: TGTGCCAGCAGCGTACGGAGCGGGGGGTTTCAAGATACGCAGTATTTT. This translates into CASSVRSGGFQDTQYF.

V usage is TRBV25-1 and J usage is TRBJ2-7; D unclear. The CDR3 totals 15 residues. V was pared by 3 bases and J by 2 bases, with 14 bases between. Per the germline V gene, CDR1 is MGHDK and CDR2 is SYGVNS. The chain's CDR3 is CASSDFMDPTYEQYF. In DNA form, the CDR3 reads TGTGCCAGCAGTGACTTCATGGACCCTACCTACGAGCAGTACTTC.

This clone has just one count. The chain links TRBV30 to TRBJ2-5, with D uncertain. Germline CDR1 is GTSNPN and CDR2 is SVGIG (reference sequence). This CDR3 is 13 amino acids long. The germline V and J ends were trimmed by 0 bases and 2 bases, with 7 bases remaining between them. The CDR3 reads CAWSVTFQETQYF. The CDR3 DNA follows: TGTGCCTGGAGTGTGACGTTTCAAGAGACCCAGTACTTC.